This note documents a single TCR beta chain sequence. Its antigen remains undetermined. No base-level quality is on record; no much larger clone is a single base apart. Between the V and J ends, shortened by 4 bases and 0 bases respectively, the junction contains 13 bases. The CDR3 covers 16 residues, taking in both the cysteine and the phenylalanine. Just CDR3 DNA is preserved here, 48 bases in frame from base 1. Sequences MNHNS (CDR1) and SASEGT (CDR2) are obtained from the germline V gene. These data are taken from a study of blood T cell repertoires in COVID-19 (TCRdb year 2020). General notes on the study: The collaborator samples originated in the United States, Italy and Spain and spanned the acute and convalescent phases of COVID-19. The material from the prospective study consisted of cDNA or gDNA derived from T cells, B-cell-depleted T cells, or PBMCs. Deeply sampled blood TCRbeta repertoires from subjects exposed to, actively infected with, or recovered from COVID-19 were included in the dataset. A freely available public database, intended as a resource for researchers studying the immune response to SARS-CoV-2, is where the repertoires were released. Samples came from the ongoing ImmuneRACE study (first 160 participants) plus 1,254 subjects from 6 global collaborators. A de-identified subject ID, COVID-19 status, age in years and sex were almost always included in the sample metadata. Where available, HLA class I and class II types were obtained from metadata supplied by the sample provider rather than from assay-based typing. On the study overall, not on this receptor specifically: How much clinical and demographic metadata was included differed by source and by participant, and the metadata was provided uncurated.

Collaborating institutions collected whole blood in K2EDTA tubes following their own protocols. Collaborator samples were shipped for TCRbeta analysis as frozen whole blood, isolated PBMCs, or DNA extracted from either sample type. The immunoSEQ Assay, a bias-controlled multiplex PCR, was used to amplify TCRbeta CDR3 regions from genomic DNA. Per the original workflow: The number of nucleated cells in each sample was estimated by amplification of reference gene primers within the assay. To quantify the absolute abundance of each unique TCRbeta CDR3 rearrangement, sequence reads were collapsed and filtered. For each sample, productive Simpson clonality was calculated as the square root of Simpson's diversity index over productive rearrangements. Imported from immuneACCESS, the table was reduced by TCRdb to in-frame sequences with V and J called. These copies leave out some clones; in studies compared against another copy, an unresolved V gene accounts for under half, and the cause of the remainder is not known. The D gene and trimming were derived from the DNA, and the V and J assignments and clone size from that table. This sample holds roughly 200,000 clones; 60% to 85% were observed only once. The ten most abundant clones make up roughly 8.6% of the sample.

The sequence was obtained from a woman between 50 and 59 years old with active or convalescent COVID-19. The sample taken for sequencing was peripheral blood. The rearrangement joined TRBV6-1 to TRBJ2-1, and possibly TRBD2, on 5 matching bases. The CDR3 here reads CASSGSSRSSYNEQFF. The sequence in DNA is TGTGCCAGCAGTGGGTCTAGCCGAAGCTCCTACAATGAGCAGTTCTTC.